Shown below are 14 T cell receptor beta chains from a single sample sequenced in a study of blood T cell repertoires in COVID-19. Only in-frame clones appear in the TCRdb table, and some are missing; sequencing was by immunoSEQ multiplex PCR. The data contain some 80,000 clones, around 78% of them singletons. The sequenced sample was peripheral blood. Source of these receptors: a man in his fifties or sixties with COVID-19, enrolled during active disease.

This clone came up once. The CDR3 nucleotides are TGTGCCAGCAGCCTCCGGGACAGGGGGCACGAGCAGTACTTC. This translates into CASSLRDRGHEQYF. J is TRBJ2-7 and V is TRBV11-1, with TRBD1 matching 12 bases. The J segment lost 5 bases and the V segment lost 5 bases, leaving 4 bases of the junction unmatched. CDR3 size: 14 residues. Per the germline V gene, CDR1 is SGHAT and CDR2 is FQDESV (reference sequence).

The count of this clone is one. The chain is built from TRBV7-2 and TRBJ2-7; tentatively, D is TRBD2 (6 bases). Germline V gives CDR1 SGHTA, CDR2 FQGNSA. V dropped 1 base and J dropped 7 bases, with 17 bases sitting between them. The CDR3 spans 15 residues. CDR3 region: CASSLVLVGSGEQYF. In DNA form, the CDR3 reads TGTGCCAGCAGCTTAGTACTAGTGGGAAGCGGGGAGCAGTACTTC.

The CDR3 here is CASSTGGAVGYTF. The CDR3 bases are TGTGCCAGCAGTACAGGGGGCGCGGTTGGCTACACCTTC. This chain joins TRBV12-3 or TRBV12-4 and TRBJ1-2, with 9 nucleotides matching TRBD1. J gave up 7 bases and V 5 bases, and 5 bases lay outside the gene matches. The CDR3 length is 13 residues.

A note on this clone: This could be a read error, since a much larger clone is one nucleotide away. Additional DNA sequences in this sample encode the identical CDR3. V usage is TRBV9 and J usage is TRBJ1-2, with D tentatively TRBD1 (6 bases). The CDR3 has 14 residues. The germline CDR1 and CDR2 sequences are SGDLS and YYNGEE. The CDR3 protein is CASSGGGGNYGYTF. In DNA, the CDR3 is TGCGCCAGCAGCGGCGGGGGGGGCAACTATGGCTACACCTTC.

This chain connects TRBV27 to TRBJ2-1; 8 bases are shared with TRBD2. V shed 5 bases and J 2 bases; nucleotides not matched to a gene: 2. The CDR3 covers 14 residues. Germline V gives CDR1 MNHEY, CDR2 SMNVEV (reference sequence). The CDR3 DNA follows: TGTGCCAGCAGTGAGGGACTAGCCTACAATGAGCAGTTCTTC. Translated: CASSEGLAYNEQFF.

V usage is TRBV5-6 and J usage is TRBJ1-6; the match to TRBD1 covers 9 bases. CDR3 length: 16 amino acids. V lost 0 bases, J lost 10 bases, and 8 bases stayed unmatched. CDR1 is SGHDT and CDR2 is YYEEEE in the germline V gene. CDR3 protein: CASSLDRGLLRSPLHF. In nucleotides, the CDR3 is TGTGCCAGCAGCTTGGACAGGGGGCTTTTGCGGTCACCCCTCCACTTT.

The chain carries TRBV7-2 and TRBJ2-7, with D perhaps TRBD1 (5 bases). This CDR3 contains 13 residues. V was cut by 4 bases and J by 4 bases, with 11 bases left in between. The germline CDR1 and CDR2 sequences are SGHTA and FQGNSA. CDR3 bases: TGTGCCAGCAGCTCGACCCAGGGATACGAGCAGTACTTC. This codes for CASSSTQGYEQYF.

The gene calls are TRBV27 and TRBJ2-1, with D maybe TRBD2 (6 bases). Per the germline V gene, CDR1 is MNHEY and CDR2 is SMNVEV (reference sequence). The germline V and J ends were trimmed by 5 bases and 7 bases, with 9 bases remaining between them. This CDR3 region has 12 residues. The DNA for the CDR3 is TGTGCCAGCAGTCCAGCGGGTAATGAGCAGTTCTTC. Protein: CASSPAGNEQFF.

The rearrangement joins TRBV6-5 to TRBJ2-7; 7 nucleotides align to TRBD1. The CDR3 is 15 amino acids. Germline CDR1 reads MNHEY; CDR2 reads SVGAGI. V lost 8 bases and J lost 0; bases outside the gene matches: 10. The CDR3 nucleotides read TGTGCCAGCCTCTCTCCGGGACAGAGCTCCTACGAGCAGTACTTC. Its translation: CASLSPGQSSYEQYF.

This clone has just one count. The CDR3 is CASSSETPNTEAFF. CDR3 in DNA: TGTGCCAGCAGCTCCGAGACACCGAACACTGAAGCTTTCTTT. J is TRBJ1-1 and V is TRBV14; D is unresolved. The germline V gene encodes CDR1 SGHDN and CDR2 FVKESK. The V and J ends lost 5 bases and 1 base respectively, with 11 bases between them. The CDR3 spans 14 residues.

The rearrangement uses TRBV5-5 and TRBJ2-3, with D unclear. Germline V CDR1 and CDR2: SGHKS, YYEKEE (reference sequence). There are 13 residues in the CDR3. V lost 1 base to trimming and J lost 6 bases, with 9 bases between them. The CDR3 region is CASSLPDRDTQYF. The DNA of the CDR3 is TGTGCCAGCAGCTTGCCCGATCGGGATACGCAGTATTTT.

The rearrangement links TRBV5-1 to TRBJ2-5, with D possibly being TRBD1 (6 bases). The V end lost 4 bases, the J end lost 0 bases, and 13 bases lay between the germline ends. The CDR3 runs 15 residues. Germline CDR1 is SGHRS and CDR2 is YFSETQ. The CDR3 sequence is CASSGGGLNQETQYF. CDR3 coding DNA: TGCGCCAGCAGCGGGGGCGGGCTAAACCAAGAGACCCAGTACTTC.

This rearrangement joins TRBV2 to TRBJ1-5, with D unclear. CDR3 length equals 14 residues. Germline CDR1 and CDR2: SNHLY and FYNNEI. V lost 4 bases and J 3 bases, leaving 10 bases between the germline ends. The chain's CDR3 is CASSATDHNQPQHF. CDR3 nucleotide sequence: TGTGCCAGCAGTGCTACAGATCACAATCAGCCCCAGCATTTT.

This chain uses TRBV11-3 with TRBJ1-4, with D tentatively TRBD1 (6 bases). In germline, CDR1 is SGHNT, CDR2 YENEEA. The CDR3 covers 16 residues. The ends were cut back, 3 bases at V and 0 bases at J, with 11 bases in the middle. In DNA form, the CDR3 reads TGTGCCAGCAGCTTGGCAGGGGCGGCAACTAATGAAAAACTGTTTTTT. Amino acids: CASSLAGAATNEKLFF.